Reported below is one TCR beta chain. TCRdb keeps only in-frame clones here, not all; method: immunoSEQ multiplex PCR. The sample shows some 120,000 clones, about nine tenths of them seen only once. The J segment lost 4 bases and the V segment lost 0 bases, leaving 4 bases of the junction unmatched. The CDR3 runs 16 residues. Germline CDR1 and CDR2: SGHTA and FQGNSA. The data were taken from a study of control samples from healthy donors and cancer patients. The sequence came from a middle-aged man in good health. The chain carries TRBV7-2 and TRBJ2-7; 12 nucleotides align to TRBD2. The material sequenced was blood. Here the CDR3 reads CASSLAVTSGGYEQYF. The CDR3 nucleotides are TGTGCCAGCAGCTTAGCTGTAACTAGCGGGGGGTACGAGCAGTACTTC.